Listed below are T cell receptor beta chains from one sample, sequenced in a study of Ad26.COV2.S vaccination and SARS-CoV-2 variants. Only in-frame clones appear in the TCRdb table, and some are missing; sequencing was by immunoSEQ multiplex PCR. Among roughly 320,000 clones listed, over 80% were seen once. The input for sequencing was peripheral blood, taken in a trial of Ad26.COV2.S vaccine versus placebo. These receptors all stem from a person aged 18-65 years who received the Ad26.COV2.S COVID-19 vaccine or a placebo. The CDR3 runs from the conserved cysteine through the conserved F or W.

cdr3_aa: CASRIGADTQYF; v_call: TRBV19; j_call: TRBJ2-3
cdr3_aa: CASSLGLAGNNEQFF; v_call: TRBV7-6; j_call: TRBJ2-1
cdr3_aa: CASSYLGLQETQYF; v_call: TRBV6-5; j_call: TRBJ2-5
cdr3_aa: CASSLSVSRATNEKLFF; v_call: TRBV7-2; j_call: TRBJ1-4
cdr3_aa: CASSRRVNTEAFF; v_call: TRBV18; j_call: TRBJ1-1
cdr3_aa: CASSLVGLRNTEAFF; v_call: TRBV11-3; j_call: TRBJ1-1
cdr3_aa: CASSLAGGETQYF; v_call: TRBV5-4; j_call: TRBJ2-5
cdr3_aa: CASSNRPPGQSNEKLFF; v_call: TRBV19; j_call: TRBJ1-4
cdr3_aa: CATEKGLGGYGYTF; v_call: TRBV2; j_call: TRBJ1-2
cdr3_aa: CASSRIRVGETQYF; v_call: TRBV4-1; j_call: TRBJ2-5
cdr3_aa: CASSLGAIDYEQYF; v_call: TRBV5-5; j_call: TRBJ2-7
cdr3_aa: CATSSTRVIQETQYF; v_call: TRBV15; j_call: TRBJ2-5
cdr3_aa: CASSPEGLEAYEQYF; v_call: TRBV3-1/TRBV3-2; j_call: TRBJ2-7
cdr3_aa: CASSYAASGTEAFF; v_call: TRBV6-2/TRBV6-3; j_call: TRBJ1-1
cdr3_aa: CASSSGTGIYEQYF; v_call: TRBV25-1; j_call: TRBJ2-7
cdr3_aa: CASSTPGGRLGTGRNTIYF; v_call: TRBV28; j_call: TRBJ1-3
cdr3_aa: CASGGETQYF; v_call: TRBV9; j_call: TRBJ2-5
cdr3_aa: CASRPRGETYNEQFF; v_call: TRBV28; j_call: TRBJ2-1
cdr3_aa: CASSPGQGLNQPQHF; v_call: TRBV18; j_call: TRBJ1-5
cdr3_aa: CASSSGGRETDTQYF; v_call: TRBV6-2/TRBV6-3; j_call: TRBJ2-3
cdr3_aa: CAITPDRPNTGELFF; v_call: TRBV10-3; j_call: TRBJ2-2
cdr3_aa: CASSLGGSPSYEQYF; v_call: TRBV5-1; j_call: TRBJ2-7
cdr3_aa: CSAQETSSLYF; v_call: TRBV20-1; j_call: TRBJ2-5
cdr3_aa: CASSYGPGQRYEQYF; v_call: TRBV6-5; j_call: TRBJ2-7
cdr3_aa: CASSNLGTGELFF; v_call: TRBV7-3; j_call: TRBJ2-2
cdr3_aa: CASSYSAGGFTDTQYF; v_call: TRBV6-5; j_call: TRBJ2-3
cdr3_aa: CAWKADRDSPLHF; v_call: TRBV30; j_call: TRBJ1-6
cdr3_aa: CASRFDAYEQYF; v_call: TRBV6-5; j_call: TRBJ2-7
cdr3_aa: CASSFGTGTKEAFF; v_call: TRBV11-2; j_call: TRBJ1-1
cdr3_aa: CATSRDRVRSYEQYF; v_call: TRBV15; j_call: TRBJ2-7
cdr3_aa: CASSKRTGVDTQYF; v_call: TRBV19; j_call: TRBJ2-3
cdr3_aa: CASSHQGYNQPQHF; v_call: TRBV6-5; j_call: TRBJ1-5
cdr3_aa: CASSVSPSYEQYF; v_call: TRBV9; j_call: TRBJ2-7
cdr3_aa: CASSPGDNYGYTF; v_call: TRBV18; j_call: TRBJ1-2
cdr3_aa: CAISKGQGAHGYTF; v_call: TRBV10-3; j_call: TRBJ1-2
cdr3_aa: CASSQNSGGAADTQYF; v_call: TRBV4-2; j_call: TRBJ2-3
cdr3_aa: CASSPPGTAYEQYF; v_call: TRBV3-1/TRBV3-2; j_call: TRBJ2-7
cdr3_aa: CASSLEEGPGELFF; v_call: TRBV13; j_call: TRBJ2-2
cdr3_aa: CASSPGVRIHEQYF; v_call: TRBV28; j_call: TRBJ2-7
cdr3_aa: CSASAAGDGYTEAFF; v_call: TRBV20-1; j_call: TRBJ1-1
cdr3_aa: CASSQVSAATGYTF; v_call: TRBV3-1/TRBV3-2; j_call: TRBJ1-2
cdr3_aa: CASSHPSGTIYF; v_call: TRBV23-1; j_call: TRBJ1-3
cdr3_aa: CATSDSGRVDGYTF; v_call: TRBV24-1; j_call: TRBJ1-2
cdr3_aa: CASGLGSNEQFF; v_call: TRBV12-5; j_call: TRBJ2-1
cdr3_aa: CASSEALGIGELFF; v_call: TRBV2; j_call: TRBJ2-2
cdr3_aa: CASSLTGEVDYGYTF; v_call: TRBV5-1; j_call: TRBJ1-2
cdr3_aa: CASSYKGEGGDTQYF; v_call: TRBV6-6; j_call: TRBJ2-3
cdr3_aa: CASSRLTNEKLFF; v_call: TRBV5-1; j_call: TRBJ1-4
cdr3_aa: CASSLGTGAYSPLHF; v_call: TRBV5-4; j_call: TRBJ1-6
cdr3_aa: CASRDRVPPYEQYF; v_call: TRBV6-5; j_call: TRBJ2-7
cdr3_aa: CATGTDGSLNTEAFF; v_call: TRBV10-3; j_call: TRBJ1-1
cdr3_aa: CASSQGGPGDTQYF; v_call: TRBV3-1/TRBV3-2; j_call: TRBJ2-3
cdr3_aa: CASSRGTGETQYF; v_call: TRBV5-1; j_call: TRBJ2-5
cdr3_aa: CASSYGMGISSQPQHF; v_call: TRBV13; j_call: TRBJ1-5
cdr3_aa: CASSPSRASTDTQYF; v_call: TRBV3-1/TRBV3-2; j_call: TRBJ2-3
cdr3_aa: CATIGGGASTDTQYF; v_call: TRBV2; j_call: TRBJ2-3
cdr3_aa: CASSPRAQGTPEAFF; v_call: TRBV11-3; j_call: TRBJ1-1